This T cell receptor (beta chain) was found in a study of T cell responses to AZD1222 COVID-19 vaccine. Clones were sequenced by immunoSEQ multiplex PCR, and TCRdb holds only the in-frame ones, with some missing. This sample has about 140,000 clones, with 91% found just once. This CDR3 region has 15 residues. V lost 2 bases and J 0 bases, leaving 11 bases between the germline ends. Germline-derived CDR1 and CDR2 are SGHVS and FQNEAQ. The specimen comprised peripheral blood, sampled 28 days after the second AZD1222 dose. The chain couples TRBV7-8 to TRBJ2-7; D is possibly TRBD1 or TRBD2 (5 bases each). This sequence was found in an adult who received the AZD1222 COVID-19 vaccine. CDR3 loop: CASSLRDRLSYEQYF. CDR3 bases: TGTGCCAGCAGCTTACGGGACCGCCTCTCCTACGAGCAGTACTTC.